The present T cell receptor beta chain was sequenced within a study of blood T cell repertoires in COVID-19. Study in general: T cells, B-cell-depleted T cells, or PBMCs supplied cDNA or gDNA.

Enrolment of Seattle patients took place during active infection, and they were followed longitudinally. Per the original methods: By means of reference gene primer amplification, nucleated cell counts were estimated. Data came from immunoSEQ multiplex PCR; TCRdb stores just in-frame clones and leaves some out. V, J and clone size reflect that table, while D and trimming were determined from the DNA. The repertoire holds approximately 270,000 clones, with about 87% as singletons. V lost 4 bases, J lost 5 bases, and 10 bases lay in between. The germline V gene encodes CDR1 LNHDA and CDR2 SQIVND (reference sequence). The CDR3 totals 13 residues. This clone was seen a single time.

The V and J genes are TRBV19 and TRBJ2-3, with a tentative D call TRBD1 (5 bases). Sequencing was carried out using peripheral blood. This TCR was sampled from a young woman with COVID-19, enrolled during active disease. The CDR3 DNA reads TGTGCCAGTAGTACAACCCAGGGAGATACGCAGTATTTT. This gives the protein CASSTTQGDTQYF.